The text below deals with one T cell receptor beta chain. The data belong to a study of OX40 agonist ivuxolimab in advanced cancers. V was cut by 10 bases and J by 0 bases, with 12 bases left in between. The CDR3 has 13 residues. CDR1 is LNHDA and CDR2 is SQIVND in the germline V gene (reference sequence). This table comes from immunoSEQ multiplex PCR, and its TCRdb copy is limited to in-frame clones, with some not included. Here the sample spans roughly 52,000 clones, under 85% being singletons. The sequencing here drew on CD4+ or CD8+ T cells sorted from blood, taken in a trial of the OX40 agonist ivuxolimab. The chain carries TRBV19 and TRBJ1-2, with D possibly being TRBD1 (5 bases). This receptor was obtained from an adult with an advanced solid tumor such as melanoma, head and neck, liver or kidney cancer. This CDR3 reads CATQGVANYGYTF. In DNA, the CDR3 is TGTGCCACCCAGGGAGTGGCTAACTATGGCTACACCTTC.